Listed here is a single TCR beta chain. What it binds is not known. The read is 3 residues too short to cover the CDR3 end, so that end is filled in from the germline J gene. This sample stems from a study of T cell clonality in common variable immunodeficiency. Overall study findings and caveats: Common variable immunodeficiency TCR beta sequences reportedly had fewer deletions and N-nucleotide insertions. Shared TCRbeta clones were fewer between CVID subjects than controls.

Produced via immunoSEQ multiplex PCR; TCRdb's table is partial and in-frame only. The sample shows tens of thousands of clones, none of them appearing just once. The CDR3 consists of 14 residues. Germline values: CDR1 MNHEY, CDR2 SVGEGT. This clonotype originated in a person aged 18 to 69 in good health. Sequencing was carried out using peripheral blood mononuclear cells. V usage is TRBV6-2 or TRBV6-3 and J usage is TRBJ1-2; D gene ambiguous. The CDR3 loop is CASSYASGSYDYTF. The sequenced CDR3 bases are TGTGCCAGCAGTTACGCTAGCGGGAGTTACGAC.